Each of the 15 T cell receptor beta chains below was sequenced from the same sample in a study of cytomegalovirus exposure and HLA in healthy donors. A multiplex PCR was run with 60 Vbeta primers and 13 Jbeta primers. Sequencing was performed with immunoSEQ multiplex PCR; in TCRdb, only in-frame clones are kept and a portion is missing. Recorded for this sample: approximately 180,000 clones. Sequencing used PBMCs. The receptors come from a man aged 30-40 years in good health and CMV-seronegative.

The J gene is TRBJ2-1, the V gene TRBV11-3; 9 nucleotides match TRBD1. The CDR3 sequence is 14 residues long. CDR1 and CDR2 from the germline V gene are SGHNT and YENEEA. V gave up 4 bases and J gave up 7 bases; unmatched junction bases: 5. CDR3 coding DNA: TGTGCCAGCAGCTACCCGGACAGGGGTAATGAGCAGTTCTTC. Translation gives CASSYPDRGNEQFF.

The V and J genes are TRBV2 and TRBJ1-5; D is unresolved. The V end lost 10 bases, the J end lost 0 bases, and 10 bases lay between the germline ends. The CDR3 sequence is 13 residues long. Germline V lookup: CDR1 SNHLY, CDR2 FYNNEI. The chain's CDR3 is CATKIYSNQPQHF. In DNA, the CDR3 is TGTGCCACCAAGATCTATAGCAATCAGCCCCAGCATTTT.

This chain uses TRBV6-1 with TRBJ2-1; 8 bases are shared with TRBD2. Trimming removed 2 bases from V and 7 bases from J; junction bases left unmatched: 7. CDR3 size: 15 residues. The germline CDR1 and CDR2 sequences are MNHNS and SASEGT. This CDR3 is CASSEIAGGINEQFF. The CDR3 DNA is TGTGCCAGCAGTGAAATTGCGGGGGGAATAAATGAGCAGTTCTTC.

The chain combines TRBV7-6 with TRBJ1-3; 9 bases are shared with TRBD1. V lost 0 bases, J lost 0 bases, and 9 bases stayed unmatched. CDR3 length: 19 residues. Germline V gives CDR1 SGHVS, CDR2 FNYEAQ. CDR3 protein: CASSLAPGTGTSSGNTIYF. The DNA of the CDR3 is TGTGCCAGCAGCTTAGCCCCCGGGACAGGGACTAGCTCTGGAAACACCATATATTTT.

The rearrangement uses TRBV6-1 and TRBJ1-2; TRBD1 is a possible D gene (6 bases). Between the trimmed V and J ends, which lost 1 base and 2 bases, there was a span of 20 bases. Germline V lookup: CDR1 MNHNS, CDR2 SASEGT. This CDR3 has 18 residues. CDR3 sequence (DNA): TGTGCCAGCAGTGAAGAAATTAATGGGGGGGCGTTCAACTATGGCTACACCTTC. It yields the protein CASSEEINGGAFNYGYTF.

The chain is built from TRBV10-3 and TRBJ2-3, with TRBD2 matching 9 bases. The CDR3 runs 15 residues. In germline, CDR1 is ENHRY, CDR2 SYGVKD. Trimming at V came to 6 bases and at J to 5 bases, leaving 9 bases not matched to a gene. For the CDR3, the DNA is TGTGCCATCAGGGAAGCGGGAGGACAGGTAGATACGCAGTATTTT. Protein sequence: CAIREAGGQVDTQYF.

The chain couples TRBV10-2 to TRBJ1-2; D not certain. V lost 2 bases and J 3 bases, leaving 7 bases between the germline ends. The CDR3 extends over 13 amino acids. CDR1 is WSHSY and CDR2 is SAAADI in the germline V gene. The CDR3 here is CASSEVVYYGYTF. CDR3 coding DNA: TGCGCCAGCAGTGAGGTCGTCTACTATGGCTACACCTTC.

V and J are TRBV29-1 and TRBJ2-5; TRBD2 agrees at 9 bases. CDR3 length: 13 amino acids. Unmatched junction bases numbered 15, after V lost 6 bases and J lost 13 bases. The germline V gene has CDR1 SQVTM and CDR2 ANQGSEA. The CDR3 nucleotides read TGCAGCGTATCCGCCTCCACAACTAGCGGGTTGTACTTC. Its translation is CSVSASTTSGLYF.

The J gene is TRBJ2-7, the V gene TRBV11-2; 10 bases are a match to TRBD2. The J segment lost 2 bases and the V segment lost 0 bases, leaving 7 bases of the junction unmatched. Germline V gene lookup returns CDR1 SGHAT and CDR2 FQNNGV. The CDR3 runs 17 residues. CDR3 nucleotides: TGTGCCAGCAGCTTAGATTGGGCTAGCGGGAGTGCCTACGAGCAGTACTTC. Protein product: CASSLDWASGSAYEQYF.

In the case of this clone: Germline is not matched at one junction end, which may reflect a read error. The V call is TRBV11-3, the J call TRBJ2-7; possible D gene TRBD2, 5 bases. The V gene's germline CDR1 is SGHNT and CDR2 YENEEA. The CDR3 is made up of 14 amino acids. CDR3 protein: CASSLVGSTWERYF. The CDR3 DNA reads as TGTGCCAGCAGCTTAGTCGGCTCGACGTGGGAGCGGTACTTC.

The genes are TRBV19 and TRBJ2-5, with 9 bases aligning to TRBD1. With V trimmed by 6 bases and J by 5 bases, 10 bases remained unmatched. This CDR3 is 15 amino acids long. Germline CDR1 LNHDA, CDR2 SQIVND (reference sequence). CDR3 region: CASRSDRGKGETQYF. The DNA for the CDR3 is TGTGCCAGTAGGTCCGACAGGGGGAAGGGGGAGACCCAGTACTTC.

This chain links TRBV10-3 with TRBJ2-5; the match to TRBD2 covers 14 bases. Germline trimming cut 10 bases from V and 5 bases from J; bases unmatched to any gene: 6. Germline values: CDR1 ENHRY, CDR2 SYGVKD. The CDR3 consists of 14 residues. This chain's CDR3 is CATKGTSGSETQYF. CDR3 DNA: TGTGCCACAAAGGGGACTAGCGGGAGTGAGACCCAGTACTTC.

The chain joins TRBV6-5 to TRBJ1-2; no reliable D call. Trimming shortened V by 2 bases and J by 7 bases, and 11 bases separated the two germline ends. The CDR3 is 13 residues long. Germline V gene lookup returns CDR1 MNHEY and CDR2 SVGAGI. The CDR3 here is CASSYPDYRGYTF. As DNA, the CDR3 is TGTGCCAGCAGTTACCCCGACTATCGTGGCTACACCTTC.

This chain connects TRBV9 to TRBJ2-3; TRBD2 matches at 9 bases. CDR1 is SGDLS, CDR2 YYNGEE, per germline. The V segment lost 2 bases and the J segment 4 bases; nucleotides outside the gene matches: 5. The CDR3 contains 15 residues. The CDR3 is CASSVWGGRADTQYF. The CDR3 DNA reads as TGTGCCAGCAGCGTGTGGGGCGGGAGGGCAGATACGCAGTATTTT.

The rearrangement links TRBV7-2 to TRBJ2-3; the D gene is possibly TRBD2 (6 bases). The CDR3 spans 12 residues. V lost 1 base and J 8 bases, leaving 7 bases between the germline ends. Per the germline V gene, CDR1 is SGHTA and CDR2 is FQGNSA. As DNA, the CDR3 is TGTGCCAGCAGCTTAGGGGGGGTTACGCAGTATTTT. This sequence encodes CASSLGGVTQYF.